This T cell receptor beta chain was sequenced in a study of blood T cell repertoires in COVID-19. Study-level background: Acute and convalescent COVID-19 specimens originated in the United States, Italy and Spain.

As handled by the study authors: Amplification of reference gene primers provided the estimated nucleated cell counts. Produced via immunoSEQ multiplex PCR; TCRdb's table is partial and in-frame only. V and J calls and clone size come straight from that table; D and trimming were deduced from the DNA. This table holds 270,000 or so clones, around 90% found once. Trimming at V came to 1 base and at J to 4 bases, leaving 6 bases not matched to a gene. The germline V gene encodes CDR1 LGHNA and CDR2 YNFKEQ. The CDR3 runs to 16 residues. The sequence was obtained from a woman aged 40 to 55 who had recovered from COVID-19. The V gene is TRBV4-2, the J gene TRBJ2-3; 9 positions agree with TRBD2. The sample was peripheral blood. The CDR3 region is CASSQVAGEGADTQYF. The CDR3 nucleotides are TGTGCCAGCAGCCAAGTAGCGGGAGAAGGCGCAGATACGCAGTATTTT.